What follows are 21 T cell receptor beta chains derived from one specimen sequenced in a study of early T cells in non-severe SARS-CoV-2 infection. TCRdb re-called the 5' RACE reads through MiXCR, storing one row per CDR3 protein. The sample yields nearly 9,500 distinct CDR3 sequences, more than 4.5% seen once. The sequencing sample was made of whole blood. Source of these receptors: an adult who was a healthcare worker with PCR-confirmed SARS-CoV-2 infection or an uninfected control (not recorded which).

This clonotype was counted at least ten times. V gene TRBV7-2 combines with J gene TRBJ2-7; D is perhaps TRBD2 (5 bases). Germline CDR1 SGHTA, CDR2 FQGNSA. The V and J ends lost 1 base and 3 bases respectively, with 16 bases between them. This CDR3 is 16 amino acids long. The CDR3 DNA follows: TGTGCCAGCAGCTTAGTAGCCGCTGTCGGGGTCTACGAGCAGTACTTC. It yields the protein CASSLVAAVGVYEQYF.

The chain has TRBV29-1 and TRBJ2-1, with D possibly matching TRBD2 (5 bases). V was pared by 4 bases and J by 5 bases, with 12 bases between. Germline V lookup: CDR1 SQVTM, CDR2 ANQGSEA. The CDR3 has 13 residues. In nucleotides, the CDR3 is TGCAGCGTTGTGGACGGGGTCAACAATGAGCAGTTCTTC. It is translated as CSVVDGVNNEQFF.

The chain uses TRBV6-2 or TRBV6-3 and TRBJ2-5, with unresolved D. The CDR3 spans 13 residues. V gave up 4 bases and J gave up 3 bases, with 9 bases separating them. Germline CDR1 is MNHEY and CDR2 is SVGEGT. The CDR3 nucleotides read TGTGCCAGCAGTTTAAGACGGGAAGAGACCCAGTACTTC. Residues: CASSLRREETQYF.

Only a few counts were recorded for this clonotype. This chain uses TRBV7-2 with TRBJ2-1; 8 bases agree with TRBD2. Trimming removed 5 bases from V and 6 bases from J; junction bases left unmatched: 15. Germline lookup yields CDR1 SGHTA and CDR2 FQGNSA. This CDR3 has 17 amino acids. The CDR3 here is CASSQSPSSGRSNEQFF. CDR3 DNA: TGTGCCAGCAGCCAATCCCCGTCTAGCGGGCGGAGCAATGAGCAGTTCTTC. The full variable domain, its missing parts supplied by reference TRBV7-2 and TRBJ2-1, is GAGVSQSPSNKVTEKGKDVELRCDPISGHTALYWYRQSLGQGLEFLIYFQGNSAPDKSGLPSDRFSAERTGGSVSTLTIQRTQQEDSAVYLCASSQSPSSGRSNEQFFGPGTRLTVL.

This clonotype was seen many times. V is TRBV28 and J is TRBJ2-2, with 9 bases identical to TRBD1. V lost 1 base, J lost 9 bases, and 3 bases stayed unmatched. The germline CDR1 and CDR2 sequences are MDHEN and SYDVKM. The CDR3 covers 14 residues. In nucleotides, the CDR3 is TGTGCCAGCAGTTTATACAGGGGGCCACGGGAGCTGTTTTTT. Encoded protein: CASSLYRGPRELFF.

This clonotype was seen more than once but under ten times. This chain uses TRBV29-1 with TRBJ1-1, with a possible D match to TRBD1 (6 bases). This CDR3 is built from 12 residues. Germline V gene data show CDR1 as SQVTM and CDR2 as ANQGSEA. Deletions cut 4 bases from V and 5 bases from J, with 11 bases between. The CDR3 protein is CSVVQGRTEAFF. Here the CDR3 DNA reads TGCAGCGTTGTCCAGGGGCGGACTGAAGCTTTCTTT.

At least ten counts were recorded for this clonotype. The chain is built from TRBV29-1 and TRBJ2-7; D is possibly TRBD1 (6 bases). The CDR3 contains 12 residues. Germline-derived CDR1 and CDR2 are SQVTM and ANQGSEA. The V gene lost 5 bases and the J gene lost 0 bases, with 8 bases spanning the gap. CDR3 DNA: TGCAGCGTTACAGGGAGCTCCTACGAGCAGTACTTC. It specifies CSVTGSSYEQYF.

The sample holds many counts of this clonotype. V and J are TRBV7-9 and TRBJ2-5; D uncertain. Trimming removed 5 bases at V and 4 bases at J, with 11 bases between. The CDR3 is 13 amino acids. Germline CDR1 is SEHNR and CDR2 is FQNEAQ (reference sequence). The CDR3 DNA reads TGTGCCAGCAGCACGGAGTATCCAGAGACCCAGTACTTC. Translated: CASSTEYPETQYF.

This clonotype was seen just once. CDR3 nucleotide sequence: TGCGCCAGCAGCCAGGGACAGGGGGAACGAACTGAAGCTTTCTTT. It is translated as CASSQGQGERTEAFF. This chain links TRBV4-3 with TRBJ1-1; TRBD1 matches 11 bases. Germline V gives CDR1 LGHNA, CDR2 YSLEER. This CDR3 is built from 15 residues. V shed 3 bases, J shed 5 bases, and the junction held 5 bases outside the gene matches.

This chain joins TRBV7-9 and TRBJ1-1, with D hard to call. The germline V gene has CDR1 SEHNR and CDR2 FQNEAQ (reference sequence). This CDR3 has 16 amino acids. V shed 2 bases and J shed 3 bases, with 16 bases lying between them. CDR3: CASSLFRPWEDTEAFF. The CDR3 region has the DNA TGTGCCAGCAGCTTATTCCGCCCTTGGGAGGACACTGAAGCTTTCTTT.

This clonotype showed up many times. This chain joins TRBV11-2 and TRBJ2-3, with a weak D call TRBD2 (5 bases). CDR1 and CDR2 (germline): SGHAT, FQNNGV. CDR3 length equals 16 residues. V was cut by 4 bases and J by 0 bases, with 14 bases left in between. As DNA, the CDR3 is TGTGCCAGCAGCTACGGGGTGCGGCCTAGCACAGATACGCAGTATTTT. Translating gives CASSYGVRPSTDTQYF.

This clonotype came up many times. J is TRBJ2-3 and V is TRBV9; D unresolved. From germline, CDR1 is SGDLS and CDR2 YYNGEE. With 0 bases removed from V and 0 bases from J, the gap between germline ends came to 2 bases. The CDR3 is 13 amino acids. CDR3 sequence (DNA): TGTGCCAGCAGCGTAGTAAGCACAGATACGCAGTATTTT. As protein: CASSVVSTDTQYF. Complete variable domain (other parts from reference TRBV9 and TRBJ2-3): DSGVTQTPKHLITATGQRVTLRCSPRSGDLSVYWYQQSLDQGLQFLIQYYNGEERAKGNILERFSAQQFPDLHSELNLSSLELGDSALYFCASSVVSTDTQYFGPGTRLTVL.

This clonotype was counted only a few times. The genes are TRBV5-5 and TRBJ2-3; TRBD2 matches at 11 bases. V was pared by 4 bases and J by 6 bases, with 4 bases of the junction left unmatched. The germline gives CDR1 SGHKS, CDR2 YYEKEE (reference sequence). The CDR3 loop spans 14 amino acids. CDR3 DNA: TGTGCCAGCAGCCCGGGACTAGCGGCGGATACGCAGTATTTT. Encoded protein: CASSPGLAADTQYF.

This sequence joins TRBV5-1 and TRBJ2-7; a weak D match, TRBD2 (6 bases). From germline, CDR1 is SGHRS and CDR2 YFSETQ. This CDR3 is built from 14 residues. Trimming took off 0 bases at V and 6 bases at J, with 13 bases between the two ends. CDR3 residues: CASSLGGALAEQYF. The DNA of the CDR3 is TGCGCCAGCAGCTTGGGCGGGGCCCTGGCCGAGCAGTACTTC.

This clonotype was detected many times. One junction end disagrees with the germline gene, perhaps due to a read error. The chain couples TRBV6-2 or TRBV6-3 to TRBJ1-5, with D hard to call. The CDR3 loop spans 13 amino acids. CDR1 is MNHEY, CDR2 SVGEGT, per germline. The CDR3 bases are TGTGCCAGCAGCTACTCTACCGATCAGCCCCAGCATTTT. Translation gives CASSYSTDQPQHF.

This clonotype rates as medium-sized. DNA for the CDR3: TGCGCCAGCAGCCATGTCGGGCGGGGAAAGTACAATGAGCAGTTCTTC. This translates into CASSHVGRGKYNEQFF. The J gene is TRBJ2-1, the V gene TRBV4-1; perhaps TRBD2 as D (6 bases). The germline CDR1 and CDR2 sequences are MGHRA and YSYEKL. V lost 3 bases and J lost 4, with 16 bases in between. The CDR3 has 16 residues.

This clonotype was observed at least ten times. The chain links TRBV29-1 to TRBJ2-1; unclear D gene. V was pared by 5 bases and J by 1 base, with 6 bases between. Germline-derived CDR1 and CDR2 are SQVTM and ANQGSEA. The CDR3 covers 12 residues. CDR3 in DNA: TGCAGCGTTCTTGGGTCCTACAATGAGCAGTTCTTC. This sequence encodes CSVLGSYNEQFF.

The chain combines TRBV7-3 with TRBJ2-1; no reliable D call. Germline CDR1 SGHTA, CDR2 FQGTGA. The CDR3 consists of 11 residues. Trimming left V 7 bases short and J 9 bases short, with 10 bases between. For the CDR3, the DNA is TGTGCCAGCATTCCGTGGATTGAGCAGTTCTTC. Amino acid sequence: CASIPWIEQFF.

This clonotype rates as medium-sized. The chain joins TRBV10-3 to TRBJ2-3; 14 bases agree with TRBD2. The CDR3 is 18 residues long. Looked up from germline, CDR1 is ENHRY and CDR2 is SYGVKD. Germline trimming cut 4 bases from V and 3 bases from J; bases unmatched to any gene: 9. The CDR3 DNA follows: TGTGCCATCAGTGCTTCCGGGACTAGCGGGAGCGGGACAGATACGCAGTATTTT. Protein product: CAISASGTSGSGTDTQYF.

As to this clonotype: A much larger clone is a single base away; this may be a read error. This chain connects TRBV6-1 to TRBJ2-6, with D maybe TRBD1 (6 bases). The V gene lost 7 bases and the J gene lost 4 bases, with 23 bases spanning the gap. The CDR3 is 18 amino acids. Germline lookup yields CDR1 MNHNS and CDR2 SASEGT. The DNA for the CDR3 is TGTGCCAGCACCGAAAGGCCGGGACATACGACCGGGGCCAACGTCCTGACTTTC. This sequence encodes CASTERPGHTTGANVLTF.

This clonotype is classed as medium-sized. The chain has TRBV15 and TRBJ2-1, with TRBD2 identical over 12 bases. The CDR3 covers 15 residues. V shed 2 bases and J 8 bases; nucleotides not matched to a gene: 4. Germline CDR1 LNHNV, CDR2 YYDKDF (reference sequence). CDR3 sequence reads: CATSRRLAGADEQFF. As DNA, the CDR3 is TGTGCCACCAGCAGACGACTAGCGGGAGCGGATGAGCAGTTCTTC. Full variable domain (remainder filled in from reference TRBV15 and TRBJ2-1): DAMVIQNPRYQVTQFGKPVTLSCSQTLNHNVMYWYQQKSSQAPKLLFHYYDKDFNNEADTPDNFQSRRPNTSFCFLDIRSPGLGDTAMYLCATSRRLAGADEQFFGPGTRLTVL.